The 25 T cell receptor beta chains in this list originate from one sample, sequenced in a study of CD8+CD57+ T cells in acquired aplastic anemia. Selection for sequencing was limited to patients who had shown CD8+CD57+ cell expansion by flow cytometry. The template used for profiling TCR beta VDJ and CDR3 was genomic DNA. A single record per CDR3 protein comes from TCRdb applying MiXCR to the reads. The sample yields hundreds of thousands of distinct CDR3 sequences, approximately 33% seen once. The specimen sequenced was sorted CD4+, CD8+, or CD8+CD57+ T cells (not recorded which) from PBMCs. The origin of the receptors is a human donor with aplastic anemia.

This clonotype has ten or more counts. The V call is TRBV19, the J call TRBJ1-1; D is ambiguous. Trimming left V 2 bases short and J 1 base short, with 11 bases between. The CDR3 extends over 15 amino acids. Germline V gene data show CDR1 as LNHDA and CDR2 as SQIVND (reference sequence). CDR3 sequence reads: CASSITPSSNTEAFF. CDR3 coding DNA: TGTGCCAGTAGTATAACCCCCTCTTCGAACACTGAAGCTTTCTTT.

This clonotype was recorded at least ten times. This chain links TRBV20-1 with TRBJ1-2, with D tentatively TRBD1 (6 bases). The germline V gene encodes CDR1 DFQATT and CDR2 SNEGSKA (reference sequence). V was clipped by 3 bases and J by 6 bases, with 11 bases between them. The CDR3 spans 12 residues. CDR3 region: CSASRGMNGYTF. CDR3 in DNA: TGCAGTGCTAGCAGGGGAATGAATGGCTACACCTTC.

This clonotype was seen ten or more times. The chain is built from TRBV10-2 and TRBJ1-1; D uncertain. Germline-derived CDR1 and CDR2 are WSHSY and SAAADI. Trimming removed 9 bases at V and 4 bases at J, with 9 bases between. There are 11 residues in the CDR3. CDR3 sequence (DNA): TGCGCCAGTGCCCGGGGCACTGAAGCTTTCTTT. This sequence encodes CASARGTEAFF.

The count of this clonotype is one. The chain uses TRBV14 and TRBJ2-2, with 11 positions matching TRBD1. In germline, CDR1 is SGHDN, CDR2 FVKESK. This CDR3 has 16 residues. Trimming took 4 bases from V and 7 from J; bases not matched to a gene: 8. The CDR3 is CASSPRTGGAGGELFF. In DNA, the CDR3 is TGTGCCAGCAGCCCAAGGACAGGGGGCGCGGGCGGGGAGCTGTTTTTT. The whole variable domain, remainder taken from reference TRBV14 and TRBJ2-2, is EAGVTQFPSHSVIEKGQTVTLRCDPISGHDNLYWYRRVMGKEIKFLLHFVKESKQDESGMPNNRFLAERTGGTYSTLKVQPAELEDSGVYFCASSPRTGGAGGELFFGEGSRLTVL.

This clonotype was detected many times. The chain carries TRBV6-1 and TRBJ1-6, with D perhaps TRBD1 (5 bases). CDR1 is MNHNS and CDR2 is SASEGT in the germline V gene. The CDR3 contains 16 residues. Trimming removed 8 bases at V and 9 bases at J, with 23 bases between. CDR3 amino acids: CASSTTSGIGLSPLHF. The CDR3, as DNA: TGTGCCAGCTCCACGACGTCAGGGATAGGGCTTTCACCCCTCCACTTT.

About this clonotype itself: An end of the junction differs from the germline gene, which may be a read error. The chain couples TRBV20-1 to TRBJ1-5, with D tentatively TRBD1 (5 bases). The CDR3 spans 12 residues. CDR1 DFQATT and CDR2 SNEGSKA come from the germline V gene (reference sequence). The CDR3 is CSAGGGGRPRHF. The CDR3 region has the DNA TGCAGTGCTGGGGGTGGGGGTCGGCCCCGGCATTTT.

This clonotype was recorded a few times. The chain couples TRBV9 to TRBJ2-7, with a tentative D call TRBD2 (6 bases). Germline V lookup: CDR1 SGDLS, CDR2 YYNGEE. Trimming pared 6 bases from V and 2 bases from J, leaving 21 bases between. There are 16 residues in the CDR3. The CDR3 is CASNSGDGRTTYEQYF. CDR3 DNA: TGTGCCAGCAACTCGGGGGACGGACGCACGACCTACGAGCAGTACTTC.

In its sample, this clonotype was seen a few times. J is TRBJ1-6 and V is TRBV27; 8 bases match TRBD1. The ends lost 4 bases at V and 8 bases at J; junction bases unmatched: 13. The CDR3 runs to 17 residues. The germline V gene has CDR1 MNHEY and CDR2 SMNVEV (reference sequence). The CDR3 sequence: CASSSRTGSYRDSPLHF. The DNA for the CDR3 is TGTGCCAGCAGTTCACGGACAGGGAGCTACCGAGATTCACCCCTCCACTTT.

The sample holds a few counts of this clonotype. One junction end does not reproduce the germline sequence, and a read error may be involved. The chain has TRBV3-1 and TRBJ2-7; D gene unclear. Germline CDR1 and CDR2: LGHDT and YNNKEL (reference sequence). CDR3 length: 11 amino acids. CDR3 residues: CASSHTSERYF. Here the CDR3 DNA reads TGTGCCAGCAGCCATACCTCGGAGCGGTACTTC.

This clonotype was seen a handful of times. A much more abundant neighbour one base away suggests this may be a read error. The chain combines TRBV10-3 with TRBJ2-3; 7 nucleotides match TRBD1. The CDR3 has 14 residues. CDR1 and CDR2 from the germline V gene are ENHRY and SYGVKD. This CDR3 is CALRQGWSTDTRYF. CDR3 DNA sequence: TGTGCCCTTCGACAGGGATGGAGCACAGATACGCGGTATTTT.

This clonotype was picked up many times. The chain carries TRBV20-1 and TRBJ2-7; TRBD1 aligns across 8 bases. The CDR3 length is 12 residues. The V segment lost 3 bases and the J segment 6 bases; nucleotides outside the gene matches: 4. The germline CDR1 and CDR2 sequences are DFQATT and SNEGSKA (reference sequence). The CDR3 reads CSARDRVGEQYF. CDR3 coding DNA: TGCAGTGCTAGGGACAGGGTAGGCGAGCAGTACTTC.

This clonotype has ten or more counts. V is TRBV15 and J is TRBJ2-7, with 8 bases identical to TRBD1. The CDR3 runs 14 residues. From germline, CDR1 is LNHNV and CDR2 YYDKDF (reference sequence). J was trimmed by 5 bases and V by 7 bases; bases with no gene match: 10. CDR3 coding DNA: TGTGCCACCAAGATGGGTGGACAGGGAAACGAGCAGTACTTC. Translated, it gives CATKMGGQGNEQYF.

The rearrangement links TRBV20-1 to TRBJ1-3, with 7 bases fitting TRBD1. The trim removed 6 bases at V and 1 base at J, leaving 9 bases unmatched. Germline V gives CDR1 DFQATT, CDR2 SNEGSKA (reference sequence). The CDR3 runs to 15 residues. In DNA, the CDR3 is TGCAGTGCCCAATGGACAGGTTCTTCTGGAAACACCATATATTTT. Its translation is CSAQWTGSSGNTIYF.

This clonotype was counted at least ten times. The chain carries TRBV9 and TRBJ1-1; no firm D call. The CDR3 totals 13 residues. Germline CDR1 and CDR2: SGDLS and YYNGEE. V lost 0 bases to trimming and J lost 3 bases, with 6 bases between them. In nucleotides, the CDR3 is TGTGCCAGCAGCGTAGCGGTGGACACTGAAGCTTTCTTT. Residues: CASSVAVDTEAFF.

To note about this clonotype: A read error may explain this, as a much larger clone is one base away. The chain couples TRBV7-2 to TRBJ2-7; D gene ambiguous. V lost 4 bases to trimming and J lost 10 bases, with 17 bases between them. This CDR3 region has 13 residues. The germline V gene encodes CDR1 SGHTA and CDR2 FQGNSA. The CDR3 bases are TGTGCCAGCAGCTCCTCGTTGGCTAGGGATCAGTACTTC. Translating it yields CASSSSLARDQYF.

This clonotype was found many times. The rearrangement uses TRBV10-3 and TRBJ2-6, with D unclear. There are 15 residues in the CDR3. CDR1 and CDR2 (germline): ENHRY, SYGVKD. Trimming took off 7 bases at V and 4 bases at J, with 14 bases between the two ends. The CDR3 reads CAIMGQKAGANVLTF. DNA of the CDR3: TGTGCCATCATGGGCCAAAAGGCCGGGGCCAACGTCCTGACTTTC.

DNA of the CDR3: TGTGCCGTAAGGGAGGCCAACAATGAGCAGTTCTTC. It yields the protein CAVREANNEQFF. The chain employs TRBV10-3 and TRBJ2-1; possibly TRBD2 for D (6 bases). Trimming stripped 11 bases from V and 5 bases from J, with 13 bases between. CDR1 and CDR2 from the germline V gene are ENHRY and SYGVKD. The CDR3 consists of 12 residues.

This clonotype was picked up many times. The chain recombines TRBV29-1 with TRBJ2-5; D perhaps matches TRBD2 (6 bases). Looked up from germline, CDR1 is SQVTM and CDR2 is ANQGSEA. The germline V and J ends were trimmed by 6 bases and 4 bases, with 21 bases remaining between them. This CDR3 has 15 amino acids. The CDR3 loop reads CSVQTLAGSGETQYF. The CDR3 DNA sequence: TGCAGCGTACAGACCTTGGCGGGGAGCGGAGAGACCCAGTACTTC.

A note on this clonotype: Given a much more abundant clone one base away, this may be a read error. The chain carries TRBV20-1 and TRBJ2-7; D possibly corresponds to TRBD2 (6 bases). This CDR3 comprises 14 residues. The V gene lost 8 bases and the J gene lost 3 bases, with 20 bases spanning the gap. The germline CDR1 and CDR2 sequences are DFQATT and SNEGSKA (reference sequence). CDR3 coding DNA: TGCAGTACTGTGCTCCGGGAGACAATCTACGAGCAGTACTTC. The encoded protein is CSTVLRETIYEQYF.

CDR3 coding DNA: TGCGCCAGCAAATACGGGGGACAGACCACAGATACGCAGTATTTT. This gives the protein CASKYGGQTTDTQYF. The chain employs TRBV5-1 and TRBJ2-3; D possibly corresponds to TRBD1 (7 bases). V dropped 6 bases and J dropped 2 bases, with 16 bases sitting between them. The CDR3 consists of 15 residues. Looked up from germline, CDR1 is SGHRS and CDR2 is YFSETQ.

The CDR3 nucleotides are TGTGCCACATCGCCCGGGACAGCTAACTATGGCTACACCTTC. Translating it yields CATSPGTANYGYTF. The chain links TRBV19 to TRBJ1-2, with 7 nucleotides matching TRBD1. This CDR3 contains 14 residues. V was pared by 10 bases and J by 0 bases, with 8 bases of the junction left unmatched. Germline CDR1 and CDR2: LNHDA and SQIVND (reference sequence).

Note on this clonotype: Possible read error: a much larger clone is one base away. The chain has TRBV5-6 and TRBJ1-6; D possibly corresponds to TRBD1 (6 bases). This CDR3 spans 16 amino acids. Germline CDR1 and CDR2: SGHDT and YYEEEE. Here the CDR3 DNA reads TGTGCCGGCAGCCGTTGGACAGCCGAGTTCGGGTCACCCCTCCACTTT. It yields the protein CAGSRWTAEFGSPLHF. Drawing the rest from reference TRBV5-6 and TRBJ1-6, the complete variable domain is DAGVTQSPTHLIKTRGQQVTLRCSPKSGHDTVSWYQQALGQGPQFIFQYYEEEERQRGNFPDRFSGHQFPNYSSELNVNALLLGDSALYLCAGSRWTAEFGSPLHFGNGTRLTVT.

Of note for this clonotype: One base away lies a much larger clone, so this may be a sequencing read error. This chain's CDR3 is CSAGGDSLAGETQYF. CDR3 DNA sequence: TGCAGCGCCGGCGGGGACAGCCTGGCAGGGGAGACCCAGTACTTC. The chain carries TRBV29-1 and TRBJ2-5; tentatively, D is TRBD1 (7 bases). The length of the CDR3 is 15 residues. The germline gives CDR1 SQVTM, CDR2 ANQGSEA. Between the trimmed V and J ends, which lost 7 bases and 5 bases, there was a span of 23 bases.

At least ten counts were recorded for this clonotype. The rearrangement joins TRBV11-1 to TRBJ2-6; D might be TRBD2 (6 bases). The CDR3 consists of 17 residues. V was clipped by 0 bases and J by 0 bases, with 9 bases between them. CDR1 SGHAT and CDR2 FQDESV come from the germline V gene (reference sequence). The CDR3 nucleotides read TGTGCCAGCAGCTTAGCGCGGGGCTCCTCTGGGGCCAACGTCCTGACTTTC. Translation: CASSLARGSSGANVLTF.

Ten or more counts support this clonotype. This chain joins TRBV7-2 and TRBJ2-7, with D perhaps matching TRBD1 (6 bases). Germline V lookup: CDR1 SGHTA, CDR2 FQGNSA. The CDR3 sequence is 14 residues long. V was trimmed by 3 bases and J by 7 bases, leaving 16 bases between them. DNA of the CDR3: TGTGCCAGCAGCTTTAAGACAGGCCTGAGGGAGCAGTACTTC. This gives the protein CASSFKTGLREQYF.